The rows below give T cell receptor beta chains drawn from one sample of a study of T cells in Graves' hyperthyroidism and ophthalmopathy. TCRdb re-derived calls from the multiplex PCR reads in MiXCR, one entry per CDR3 protein. The sample lists hundreds of thousands of distinct CDR3 sequences, about 16% seen once, with roughly 3.5% in the top ten. Material for sequencing was blood. The origin of the receptors is a woman aged 40 to 49 with Graves' ophthalmopathy. Both conserved end residues are trimmed from each CDR3. Fields, in order: V gene, CDR3 protein.

v_gene: TRBV7-3
CDR3aa: ASSRIPGELF

v_gene: TRBV19
CDR3aa: ASTVFVEAFGNTEAF

v_gene: TRBV6-1
CDR3aa: ASSEIFRTLYNEQF

v_gene: TRBV5-1
CDR3aa: ASSLGGATYSGANVLT

v_gene: TRBV6-1
CDR3aa: ASSEVFFGGIYNEQF

v_gene: TRBV2
CDR3aa: ASIASGGVQETQY

v_gene: TRBV29-1
CDR3aa: SISGSVRNEQF

v_gene: TRBV10-3
CDR3aa: AIKPGLADNEQF

v_gene: TRBV20-1
CDR3aa: SARAPGQGGSTDTQY

v_gene: TRBV5-1
CDR3aa: ASSQDRQIYEQY

v_gene: TRBV3-1
CDR3aa: ASSQAVSMGELF

v_gene: TRBV30
CDR3aa: AWSEGVGQPQH

v_gene: TRBV28
CDR3aa: ASSLSYTEAF

v_gene: TRBV12-3/TRBV12-4
CDR3aa: ASSQTGINSPLH

v_gene: TRBV20-1
CDR3aa: SARKVDRDNYGYT

v_gene: TRBV28
CDR3aa: ASRSHTYSNQPQH

v_gene: TRBV6-1
CDR3aa: ASGLQESYNEQF

v_gene: TRBV15
CDR3aa: ATTETGTGGLSGANVLT

v_gene: TRBV7-9
CDR3aa: ASSARTGADEQY

v_gene: TRBV5-5
CDR3aa: ASSETGNTIY